This T cell receptor (beta chain) appears in the sequencing data of a study of Graves' ophthalmopathy and Graves' hyperthyroidism. Recruitment covered hyperthyroidism patients aged 18 to 65 whose new diagnosis was of under 2 months' duration. RNA transcripts were the source from which TCR beta CDR3 regions were amplified. After a first-round RT-PCR with HTBI primers, a second-round multiplex PCR was run. TCRdb independently ran MiXCR on the multiplex PCR reads; one entry per CDR3 protein. The sample has about 590,000 distinct CDR3 sequences, about two fifths seen once. This clonotype was seen ten or more times. No antigen is known for it. This CDR3 is built from 15 residues. The germline gives CDR1 MNHEY, CDR2 SVGAGI. The V gene lost 4 bases and the J gene lost 0 bases, with 10 bases spanning the gap. Whole-study results and caveats: A model of 13 signatures distinguished ophthalmopathy from stable hyperthyroidism at about 86% sensitivity and about 80% specificity.

The sample comprised peripheral blood or thyroid tissue (not recorded which). The J gene is TRBJ1-3, the V gene TRBV6-5, with D hard to call. The sequence was obtained from an adult man with Graves' hyperthyroidism. In nucleotides, the CDR3 is TGTGCCAGCAGTTCGCGTAAGCCCTCTGGAAACACCATATATTTT. Amino acid sequence: CASSSRKPSGNTIYF.